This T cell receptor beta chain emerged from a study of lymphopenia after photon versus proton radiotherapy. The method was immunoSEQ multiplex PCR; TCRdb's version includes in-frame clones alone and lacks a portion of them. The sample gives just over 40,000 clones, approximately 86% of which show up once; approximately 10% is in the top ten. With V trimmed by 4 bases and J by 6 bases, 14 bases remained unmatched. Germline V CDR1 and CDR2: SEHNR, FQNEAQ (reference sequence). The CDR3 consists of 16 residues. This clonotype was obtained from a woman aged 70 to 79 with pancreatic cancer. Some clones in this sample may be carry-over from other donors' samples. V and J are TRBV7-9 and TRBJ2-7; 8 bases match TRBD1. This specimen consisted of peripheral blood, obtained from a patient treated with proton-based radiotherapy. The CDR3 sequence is CASSSRRQGAVGEQYF. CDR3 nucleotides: TGTGCCAGCAGCTCCCGACGCCAGGGGGCTGTGGGCGAGCAGTACTTC.